This T cell receptor beta chain originates from a study of blood T cell repertoires in COVID-19. Looking at the study overall: Samples representing acute and convalescent COVID-19 were sourced from the United States, Italy and Spain. T cells, B-cell-depleted T cells, or PBMCs provided the cDNA or gDNA that served as material.

CDR1 is SGHVS and CDR2 is FQNEAQ in the germline V gene. The CDR3 contains 17 residues. The trim removed 3 bases at V and 0 bases at J, leaving 8 bases unmatched. In its sample, this clone was seen once. Methods used by the authors: Reference gene primer amplification yielded estimated nucleated cell counts. The repertoire was sequenced with immunoSEQ multiplex PCR; TCRdb's copy has only in-frame clones and lacks some. V, J and clone size reflect that table, while D and trimming were determined from the DNA. The sample consists of about 150,000 clones, 88% of them appearing once. This chain uses TRBV7-8 with TRBJ2-7; 10 bases match TRBD2. Sequencing was done on a sample of peripheral blood. This receptor was taken from a man aged 55 to 70 with active or convalescent COVID-19. DNA of the CDR3: TGTGCCAGCAGCTTGTCCCTAGCGGGAGTAAACTCCTACGAGCAGTACTTC. The encoded protein is CASSLSLAGVNSYEQYF.